This entry lists 10 T cell receptor beta chains sequenced from one sample in a study of OX40 agonist ivuxolimab in advanced cancers. The table came from immunoSEQ multiplex PCR; TCRdb's copy has only in-frame clones and leaves some out. The sample shows approximately 42,000 clones, more than 80% of them seen only once. The sample here was CD4+ or CD8+ T cells sorted from blood, taken in a trial of the OX40 agonist ivuxolimab. Every receptor here comes from an adult with an advanced solid tumor such as melanoma, head and neck, liver or kidney cancer.

This clone was found once. This chain uses TRBV6-9 with TRBJ2-7; 8 nucleotides line up with TRBD2. With V trimmed by 3 bases and J by 3 bases, 7 bases remained unmatched. Germline-derived CDR1 and CDR2 are MNHGY and SVAAGI. The CDR3 totals 15 residues. CDR3 loop: CASSYTGGALYEQYV. CDR3 nucleotide sequence: TGTGCCAGCAGTTACACCGGGGGGGCCCTCTACGAGCAGTACGTC.

The chain employs TRBV7-3 and TRBJ2-5, with 9 bases that match TRBD1. The end of the DNA aligns better with TRBJ2-7, so the J call may be wrong. This CDR3 region has 14 residues. In germline, CDR1 is SGHTA, CDR2 FQGTGA. The DNA of the CDR3 is TGTGCCAGCAGCTTAACGGGACAGGGAGGCGAGCAGTACTTC. Protein product: CASSLTGQGGEQYF.

The J gene is TRBJ1-2, the V gene TRBV19, with D perhaps matching TRBD1 (6 bases). Germline CDR1 and CDR2: LNHDA and SQIVND (reference sequence). Trimming cost V 5 bases and J 2 bases, with 15 bases left between them. CDR3 length: 15 amino acids. CDR3 amino acids: CASSAPGQFNYGYTF. For the CDR3, the DNA is TGTGCCAGTAGTGCACCCGGACAGTTCAACTATGGCTACACCTTC.

Only one count was recorded for this clone. The genes are TRBV10-3 and TRBJ2-3; D gene uncertain. Trimming removed 3 bases at V and 4 bases at J, with 5 bases between. This CDR3 comprises 12 residues. The germline V gene has CDR1 ENHRY and CDR2 SYGVKD. CDR3 in amino acids: CAISESADTQYF. The CDR3 nucleotides read TGTGCCATCAGTGAATCTGCAGATACGCAGTATTTT.

This clone has more than one count but fewer than ten. The chain carries TRBV27 and TRBJ1-5, with D uncertain. Germline lookup yields CDR1 MNHEY and CDR2 SMNVEV (reference sequence). CDR3 size: 13 residues. Trimming cost V 7 bases and J 7 bases, with 14 bases left between them. The CDR3 sequence: CASTPSRGQPQHF. In DNA form, the CDR3 reads TGTGCCAGCACCCCCTCCCGGGGACAGCCCCAGCATTTT.

The chain couples TRBV7-8 to TRBJ1-1, with D tentatively TRBD1 (6 bases). This CDR3 has 14 residues. Germline V CDR1 and CDR2: SGHVS, FQNEAQ. V shed 4 bases and J shed 3 bases, with 12 bases lying between them. CDR3: CASSYDRTHTEAFF. DNA of the CDR3: TGTGCCAGCAGCTACGACAGGACGCACACTGAAGCTTTCTTT.

The V and J genes are TRBV7-6 and TRBJ1-2, with D unresolved. CDR3 length: 13 amino acids. Germline CDR1 and CDR2: SGHVS and FNYEAQ. Trimming shortened V by 5 bases and J by 3 bases, and 10 bases separated the two germline ends. In nucleotides, the CDR3 is TGTGCCAGCAGCATGCGGGAGGACTATGGCTACACCTTC. This sequence encodes CASSMREDYGYTF.

This chain connects TRBV6-5 to TRBJ1-5; the match to TRBD1 covers 7 bases. This CDR3 region has 15 residues. V was pared by 6 bases and J by 1 base, with 6 bases of the junction left unmatched. Germline V CDR1 and CDR2: MNHEY, SVGAGI. The DNA of the CDR3 is TGTGCCAGCAGCTACGACAGGGACAGCAATCAGCCCCAGCATTTT. Its protein product is CASSYDRDSNQPQHF.

This chain joins TRBV12-5 and TRBJ2-2, with TRBD2 matching over 12 bases. The CDR3 covers 20 residues. Trimming took 0 bases from V and 0 from J; bases not matched to a gene: 8. Germline V gene sequence: CDR1 LGHNT, CDR2 FRNRAP. The CDR3 protein is CASGLVLDRTSGANTGELFF. The CDR3 DNA is TGTGCTAGTGGTTTGGTCCTTGATAGGACTAGCGGGGCGAACACCGGGGAGCTGTTTTTT.

This clone was seen more than once but under ten times. The chain employs TRBV5-1 and TRBJ2-5; a possible D gene is TRBD2 (6 bases). In germline, CDR1 is SGHRS, CDR2 YFSETQ. The V gene lost 0 bases and the J gene lost 2 bases, with 14 bases spanning the gap. This CDR3 comprises 16 residues. The CDR3 protein is CASSLGGSGNQETQYF. The CDR3 DNA is TGCGCCAGCAGCTTGGGTGGTAGCGGAAATCAAGAGACCCAGTACTTC.